These T cell receptor beta chains were read from a single sample in a study of T cell changes during pregnancy in multiple sclerosis. Here immunoSEQ multiplex PCR was the method, and the copy in TCRdb shows in-frame clones only, minus some. The table shows approximately 60,000 clones, with under 95% occurring only once. The sequencing used CD8+ T cells from peripheral blood mononuclear cells, collected in the second trimester of pregnancy. The source is a female donor with multiple sclerosis, enrolled in a pregnancy study. CDR3s include the opening cysteine and the closing phenylalanine or tryptophan. Size values are once, few and many counts, or a class for expanded clones, and some rows have none.

TRBJ2-4	TRBV11-2	NA	CASSLGGGWGAKNIQYF
TRBJ1-1	TRBV6-1	NA	CASSDSGREAFF
TRBJ2-2	TRBV6-4	NA	CASSEGDTGELFF
TRBJ1-6	TRBV4-1	NA	CASRPGQGTNSPLHF
TRBJ1-2	TRBV27	NA	CASTPGGAHGYTF
TRBJ2-7	TRBV13	NA	CASSLVGTSGRGYEQYF
TRBJ2-7	TRBV6-6	NA	CASSYGQGAPYEQYF
TRBJ2-5	TRBV4-1	NA	CASSHPRGEETQYF
TRBJ2-7	TRBV27	once	CASSGDTYDEQYF
TRBJ1-5	TRBV27	NA	CASSMGRRQPQHF
TRBJ2-1	TRBV19	NA	CASSISDYTNEQFF
TRBJ2-1	TRBV18	NA	CASSTGGGSGRPYNEQFF
TRBJ2-7	TRBV19	once	CASRWRDSSYEQYF
TRBJ2-7	TRBV5-4	NA	CASSGGLSYEQYF
TRBJ1-1	TRBV19	NA	CASSMTGFNTEAFF
TRBJ2-5	TRBV5-1	once	CASSPTDRVEETQYF
TRBJ1-2	TRBV7-2	NA	CASSLPRPARDGYTF
TRBJ2-1	TRBV27	NA	CASSWGLAGGNEQFF
TRBJ2-1	TRBV27	NA	CASQAGVAAYNEQFF
TRBJ2-6	TRBV30	NA	CAWSYGAGANVLTF
TRBJ2-1	TRBV6-6	NA	CASRTSGRNPYNEQFF
TRBJ2-7	TRBV7-8	NA	CASSLNSGVTYYEQYF
TRBJ2-3	TRBV7-9	NA	CASRGDGTGDTDTQYF
TRBJ2-7	TRBV28	NA	CASSKLGSGRAYEQYF
TRBJ2-1	TRBV28	NA	CAARRAGGNNEQFF
TRBJ1-2	TRBV13	NA	CASSPGPGGWGYTF
TRBJ2-1	TRBV4-2	NA	CASSQDLSWANEQFF
TRBJ2-1	TRBV19	NA	CASKGTGGPNEQFF
TRBJ1-2	TRBV2	NA	CAITGGISGYTF
TRBJ1-4	TRBV9	medium-sized	CASSVEGQGYEKLFF
TRBJ2-5	TRBV5-5	NA	CASSSDRGPETQYF
TRBJ1-1	TRBV25-1	NA	CASSEWGGRVTEAFF
TRBJ2-7	TRBV19	NA	CASSIRAGGPGEQYF
TRBJ1-5	TRBV5-1	NA	CASSLAGGVSQPQHF
TRBJ1-1	TRBV5-8	NA	CASSRQGPEAFF
TRBJ1-2	TRBV9	NA	CASSMTGAHGTF
TRBJ2-1	TRBV6-1	once	CASSEWGQGNYNEQFF
TRBJ2-1	TRBV9	NA	CASSGNRDRVKSNEQFF
TRBJ2-3	TRBV30	NA	CAWSLAGGPADTQYF
TRBJ2-1	TRBV14	NA	CASSQETSNDEQFF
TRBJ1-2	TRBV19	few	CASSIDTGNGYTF
TRBJ1-4	TRBV28	NA	CASSHRGQGAINEKLFF
TRBJ2-1	TRBV10-2	NA	CASSGGLEGGQFF
TRBJ2-1	TRBV11-2	NA	CASSSQREGDNEQFF